This passage covers 9 T cell receptor beta chains from one sample sequenced in a study of T cell repertoires in cytomegalovirus infection. MiXCR was run by TCRdb on the reads, yielding one entry per CDR3 protein. The sample gives about 27,000 distinct CDR3 sequences, around a fifth of which show up once; around 80% is in the top ten. These receptors' targets are unknown. The sequenced sample was CD8+ T cells from cultured PBMCs, obtained from culture after CMV antigen stimulation. These receptors all come from a human donor in good health (CMV status not recorded). Some clones in this sample may be carry-over from other donors' samples.

Relative to its sample, this clonotype is medium-sized (0.01 to 0.1%). The V and J genes are TRBV11-2 and TRBJ2-2, with 8 bases fitting TRBD1. V lost 6 bases to trimming and J lost 5 bases; unmatched junction nucleotides: 14. The CDR3 sequence is 17 residues long. In germline, CDR1 is SGHAT, CDR2 FQNNGV. CDR3 in amino acids: CASSPHGGRGRTGELFF. CDR3 nucleotide sequence: TGTGCCAGCAGTCCCCACGGCGGCAGGGGGCGGACCGGGGAGCTGTTTTTT.

This clonotype has at least ten counts. V and J are TRBV2 and TRBJ2-1; no clear D gene. CDR1 and CDR2 from the germline V gene are SNHLY and FYNNEI. V was shortened by 4 bases and J by 9 bases, with 7 bases between the two germline ends. The CDR3 is 11 residues long. CDR3 loop: CASSVAPEQFF. CDR3 DNA sequence: TGTGCCAGCAGTGTCGCACCTGAGCAGTTCTTC.

The chain is built from TRBV7-6 and TRBJ2-1, with 9 bases identical to TRBD1. The CDR3 contains 16 residues. Trimming removed 2 bases from V and 8 bases from J; junction bases left unmatched: 10. Germline V gives CDR1 SGHVS, CDR2 FNYEAQ. CDR3 sequence: CASSLPQQGATHEQFF. CDR3 DNA sequence: TGTGCCAGCAGCTTACCCCAACAGGGGGCAACCCATGAGCAGTTCTTC.

The J gene is TRBJ2-1, the V gene TRBV12-3 or TRBV12-4; 9 positions match TRBD1. The CDR3 consists of 16 residues. Losses at the gene ends were 5 bases for V and 8 bases for J; bases not matched to a gene: 13. CDR3 protein: CASSTKGQGRFDEQFF. In nucleotides, the CDR3 is TGTGCCAGCAGTACCAAGGGACAGGGCCGTTTCGATGAGCAGTTCTTC.

This clonotype was observed a few times. The rearrangement joins TRBV11-2 to TRBJ2-6; no firm D call. From germline, CDR1 is SGHAT and CDR2 FQNNGV. The CDR3 is 14 amino acids. Deletions cut 8 bases from V and 1 base from J, with 9 bases between. CDR3 DNA sequence: TGTGCCAGCGGGCGCGAATCTGGGGCCAACGTCCTGACTTTC. Its protein product is CASGRESGANVLTF.

The CDR3 sequence: CASSYSGAGNGYTF. The CDR3 DNA sequence: TGTGCCAGCAGTTACTCCGGGGCAGGGAATGGCTACACCTTC. The J gene is TRBJ1-2, the V gene TRBV6-5, with D maybe TRBD1 (5 bases). V gave up 0 bases and J gave up 6 bases, with 11 bases separating them. Per germline, CDR1 MNHEY and CDR2 SVGAGI. The CDR3 runs to 14 residues.

This clonotype has a handful of counts. V gene TRBV2 combines with J gene TRBJ1-1, with D possibly TRBD1 on 6 matching bases. The V gene's germline CDR1 is SNHLY and CDR2 FYNNEI. The CDR3 sequence is 13 residues long. V was clipped by 7 bases and J by 3 bases, with 12 bases between them. The CDR3 is CASTSRTDTEAFF. CDR3 sequence (DNA): TGTGCCAGCACCTCCAGGACAGACACTGAAGCTTTCTTT.

This clonotype was detected only a few times. V and J are TRBV5-1 and TRBJ1-1; D not resolved. Looked up from germline, CDR1 is SGHRS and CDR2 is YFSETQ. Trimming took off 0 bases at V and 0 bases at J, with 9 bases between the two ends. The CDR3 length is 15 residues. CDR3 residues: CASSLDRSVNTEAFF. The CDR3 DNA is TGCGCCAGCAGCTTGGACCGGTCAGTGAACACTGAAGCTTTCTTT.

The rearrangement joins TRBV11-2 to TRBJ2-7; D is ambiguous. This CDR3 comprises 13 residues. Trimming removed 5 bases at V and 2 bases at J, with 10 bases between. Germline CDR1 reads SGHAT; CDR2 reads FQNNGV. CDR3 in amino acids: CASSPSLAYEQYF. The CDR3 DNA is TGTGCCAGCAGCCCCAGCTTGGCCTACGAGCAGTACTTC.